The sequence of this TCR beta chain was determined in a study of shared clonotypes between healthy human individuals. Whole-study context: Serving as donors were a couple of women and a few men, whose ages spanned 18 to 49.

Germline values: CDR1 MGHDK, CDR2 SYGVNS. Trimming removed 0 bases from V and 3 bases from J; junction bases left unmatched: 9. CDR3 length equals 17 residues. The test was conducted at deep level. In the authors' workflow: ImmunoSEQ supplied junction-only sequences lacking quality scores, so filtering was different. Assay: immunoSEQ multiplex PCR; the TCRdb copy retains only in-frame clones and omits some. That table gives V, J and clone size, and the DNA gave D and trimming. There are around 600,000 clones in the sample; approximately 95% occur only once, and approximately 0.11% lies in the top ten. CD45RO-negative, CCR7-selected cells formed the naive CD8 fraction, which excluded terminally differentiated effector memory CD45RA+ cells.

The clonotype was recovered from a young woman in good health. Sequenced: naive CD8+ T cells sorted from blood. The chain couples TRBV25-1 to TRBJ2-7; 9 nucleotides line up with TRBD1. The CDR3: CASSEYPTGTGYYEQYF. CDR3 nucleotides: TGTGCCAGCAGTGAATATCCTACCGGGACAGGGTACTACGAGCAGTACTTC.